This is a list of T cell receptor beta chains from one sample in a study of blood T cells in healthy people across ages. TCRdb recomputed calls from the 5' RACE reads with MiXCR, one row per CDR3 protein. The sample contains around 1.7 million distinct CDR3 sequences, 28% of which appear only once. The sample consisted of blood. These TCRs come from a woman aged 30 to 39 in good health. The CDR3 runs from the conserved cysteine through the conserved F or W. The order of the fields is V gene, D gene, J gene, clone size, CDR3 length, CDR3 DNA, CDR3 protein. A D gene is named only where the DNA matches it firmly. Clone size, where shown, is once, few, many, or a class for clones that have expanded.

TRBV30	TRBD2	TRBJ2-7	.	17	TGTGCCCGGAGTGTACCCCCGACTAGCGGGGGGCCCCTCGAGCAGTACTTC	CARSVPPTSGGPLEQYF
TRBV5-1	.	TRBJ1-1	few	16	TGCGCCAGCAGCTTTGGTGATGCGGTCATGAACACTGAAGCTTTCTTT	CASSFGDAVMNTEAFF
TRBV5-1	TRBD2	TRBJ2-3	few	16	TGCGCCAGCAGCTTAACTAGCGGGGGGGCCGAAGATACGCAGTATTTT	CASSLTSGGAEDTQYF
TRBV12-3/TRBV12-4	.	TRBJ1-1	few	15	TGTGCCAGCAGTTTTTATGCTGCCCTGAACACTGAAGCTTTCTTT	CASSFYAALNTEAFF
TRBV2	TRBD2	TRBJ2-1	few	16	TGTGCCAGCAGTGATACCGGGACTAGCGGGGGTAATGAGCAGTTCTTC	CASSDTGTSGGNEQFF
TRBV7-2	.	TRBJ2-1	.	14	TGTGCCAGCAGTTCTTCTCCCTCCTACAATGAGCAGTTCTTC	CASSSSPSYNEQFF
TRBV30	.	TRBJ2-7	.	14	TGTGCCTGGGACAGGCCCGAATGGCCCTACGAGCAGTACTTC	CAWDRPEWPYEQYF
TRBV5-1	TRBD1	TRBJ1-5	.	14	TGCGCCAGCAGCCCGGACAGGCCGGGGCAGCCCCAGCATTTT	CASSPDRPGQPQHF
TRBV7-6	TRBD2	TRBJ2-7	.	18	TGTGCCAGCAGCTTAGTAGGTCTGGGACTAGCGGGGGCCGGGGAGCAGTACTTC	CASSLVGLGLAGAGEQYF
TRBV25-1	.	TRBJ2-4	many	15	TGTGCCAGCAGTGATCAGGGCGGGGCAAAAAACATTCAGTACTTC	CASSDQGGAKNIQYF
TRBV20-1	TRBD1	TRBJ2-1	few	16	TGCAGTGCCCCCGGGACAGGGGGATCCATTTACAATGAGCAGTTCTTC	CSAPGTGGSIYNEQFF
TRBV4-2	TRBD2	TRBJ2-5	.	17	TGTGCCAGCAGCCAAGGTCTGGCGAGCGGGAACAACCCATCTCGGTTCTTC	CASSQGLASGNNPSRFF
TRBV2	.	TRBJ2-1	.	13	TGTGCCGGCAGTGTTACCCCGGGCAATGAGCAGTTCTTC	CAGSVTPGNEQFF
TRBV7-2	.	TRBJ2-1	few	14	TGTGCCAGCAGCTCCCCCCGTTCCTACAATGAGCAGTTCTTC	CASSSPRSYNEQFF
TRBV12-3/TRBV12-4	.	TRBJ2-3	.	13	TGTGCCAGCACCTGGGGTTCAGCGGATACGGAGTATTTT	CASTWGSADTEYF
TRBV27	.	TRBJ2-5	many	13	TGTGCCAGCACCTCCACCAGTATGGGGACCCAGTACTTC	CASTSTSMGTQYF
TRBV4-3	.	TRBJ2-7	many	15	TGCGCCAGCAGCCAAGAGCAACAGTCCTCCTACGAGCAGTACTTC	CASSQEQQSSYEQYF
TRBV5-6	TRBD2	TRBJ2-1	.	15	TGTGCCAGCAGCTTGGGAGCGGGGGGGGTCGATGAGCAGTTCTTC	CASSLGAGGVDEQFF
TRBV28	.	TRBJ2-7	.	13	TGTGCCAGCAGGGACGGTTTCTTCTACGAGCAGTACTTC	CASRDGFFYEQYF
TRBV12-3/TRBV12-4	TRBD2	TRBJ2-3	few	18	TGTGCCAGCAGACCCCGGGTACTAGCGGGAGTGGGCACAGATACGCAGTATTTT	CASRPRVLAGVGTDTQYF
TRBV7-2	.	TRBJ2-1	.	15	TGTGCCAGCAGTCACGCGGGAAGCTCCTACAATGAGCAGTTCTTC	CASSHAGSSYNEQFF
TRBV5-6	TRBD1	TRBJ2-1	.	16	TGTGCCAGCAGCTTATGGACAGGGGGAGCTGGAAATGAGCAGTTCTTC	CASSLWTGGAGNEQFF
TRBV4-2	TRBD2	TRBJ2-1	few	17	TGTGCCAGCAGCCAAGCAGGAGCGGGGGGGCAATTCGATGAGCAGTTCTTC	CASSQAGAGGQFDEQFF
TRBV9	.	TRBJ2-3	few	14	TGTGCCAGCAGCGTAACGGGGGTTCGAAATACGCAGTATTTT	CASSVTGVRNTQYF
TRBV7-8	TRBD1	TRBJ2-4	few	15	TGTGCCAGCAGCCTCGGTGGGACAGGGGGCAACATTCAGTACTTC	CASSLGGTGGNIQYF
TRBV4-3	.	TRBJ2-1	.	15	TGCGCCAGCAGCCAAGATAGCAGGAGGAGAAATGAGCAGTTCTTC	CASSQDSRRRNEQFF
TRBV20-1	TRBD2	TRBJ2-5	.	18	TGCAGTGCCCCGCATAGGGGGTTAGCGGGGGGGCGCCGAGAGACCCAGTACTTC	CSAPHRGLAGGRRETQYF
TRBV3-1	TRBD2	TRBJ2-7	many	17	TGTGCCAGCAGCCAAGCCTCTACTACGGGACTATTCTACGAGCAGTACTTC	CASSQASTTGLFYEQYF
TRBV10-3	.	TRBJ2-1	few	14	TGTGTCATCAGTGCTGCGTCCAATACGAATGAGCAGTTCTTC	CVISAASNTNEQFF
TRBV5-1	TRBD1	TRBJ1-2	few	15	TGCGCCACCAGCCCACCGGGACAGGGGATCGATGGCTACACCTTC	CATSPPGQGIDGYTF
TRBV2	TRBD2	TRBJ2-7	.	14	TGTGCCAGCAGTGTGGGGCGGGAGTCCTACGAGCAGTACTTC	CASSVGRESYEQYF
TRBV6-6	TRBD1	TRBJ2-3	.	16	TGTGCCAGCAAGGGCCGAGGGTTAGGGGGCGGATATACGCAGTATTTT	CASKGRGLGGGYTQYF
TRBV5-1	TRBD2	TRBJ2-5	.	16	TGCGCCAGCAGCTTGGGGTCAGCGGGGGGAGAAGAGACCCAGTACTTC	CASSLGSAGGEETQYF
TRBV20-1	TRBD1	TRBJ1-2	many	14	TGCAGTGCGCGTCCGGGACAGACAATTACTGGCTACACCTTC	CSARPGQTITGYTF
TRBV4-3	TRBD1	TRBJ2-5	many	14	TGCGCCACCAGGACAGGGGGGCCAGAAGAGACCCAGTACTTC	CATRTGGPEETQYF
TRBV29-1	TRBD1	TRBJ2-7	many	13	TGCAGCGTTGAACGGGGCTACAGGGGCGAGCAGTACTTC	CSVERGYRGEQYF
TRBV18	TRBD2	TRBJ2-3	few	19	TGTGCCAGCTCACCGCTCCCCTCGTTGAGCGGGAGGGCCCCAGATACGCAGTATTTT	CASSPLPSLSGRAPDTQYF
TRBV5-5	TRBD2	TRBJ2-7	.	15	TGTGCCAGCAGCAAGGGACTAGCGGGAGACTACGAGCAGTACTTC	CASSKGLAGDYEQYF
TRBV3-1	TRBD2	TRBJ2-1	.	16	TGTGCCAGCAGCCAAGATTGGGGGGGCTCCTACAATGAGCAGTTCTTC	CASSQDWGGSYNEQFF
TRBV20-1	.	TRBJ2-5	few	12	TGCAGTGCTAGAGCAGAGACGAATGAGCAGTACTTC	CSARAETNEQYF
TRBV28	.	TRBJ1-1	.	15	TGTGCCAGCAGTCCACCACAGGGTTCGAGCACTGAAGCTTTCTTT	CASSPPQGSSTEAFF
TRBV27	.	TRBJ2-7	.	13	TGTGCCAGCAGTCCATACCGACAGACCGAGCAGTACTTC	CASSPYRQTEQYF